Reported below is one TCR beta chain. The target antigen is unknown. The immunoSEQ assay was v3.0, run at survey level. Only in-frame clones appear in the TCRdb table, and some are missing; sequencing was by immunoSEQ multiplex PCR. The top ten hold 8% to 8.5% of the sample, which has 23,000 or so clones, about nine tenths seen once. This sample stems from a study of long-term antiretroviral therapy in people with HIV. Study context: Sampling started about a decade before the 2015 immediate-ART recommendation.

Study-wide results and caveats: In the period from about 2004 to 2018, blood was collected, possibly under older ART regimens. Repertoires with HIV possessed tighter CDR3 length spans than those of controls.

Sample: unsorted PBMCs, taken 0.2 years before starting antiretroviral therapy. The receptor was derived from a man aged 18 to 30 with HIV.

The CDR3 is CASSLGLRKNIQYF. DNA of the CDR3: TGCGCCAGCAGCCTAGGCCTAAGGAAAAACATTCAGTACTTC. The chain links TRBV4-1 to TRBJ2-4, with unresolved D. There are 14 residues in the CDR3. Germline assignment: CDR1 MGHRA and CDR2 YSYEKL. The V end was cut by 4 bases, the J end by 4 bases, with 11 bases between.